This T cell receptor (beta chain) was profiled in a study of regulatory T cells in long-lasting Graves disease. Background on the study: The study counted Graves' disease as persistent given over 5 years of antithyroid drugs and positive TSH receptor antibodies. Study-wide results and limits: There was favoring of TRBV28, TRBJ1-2 and TRBJ2-5 in persistent disease. The researchers studied only peripheral blood, not thyroid tissue. Persistent cases of Graves' showed reduced TCR diversity relative to newly diagnosed patients.

Time point described: persistent/refractory GD, antithyroid drugs over 5 years with positive TRAb. PBMC RNA served as the TCR library source. Trimming at V came to 5 bases and at J to 7 bases, leaving 7 bases not matched to a gene. The CDR3 extends over 15 amino acids. Germline V gene sequence: CDR1 MDHEN, CDR2 SYDVKM. With regard to this clonotype: The target antigen is unknown.

With iRepertoire HTBI primers and Arm-PCR of CDR3 regions, TCR beta libraries were built. TCRdb re-called the multiplex PCR reads through MiXCR, storing one row per CDR3 protein. The data hold hundreds of thousands of distinct CDR3 sequences, with around a fifth observed a single time. The sample was peripheral blood mononuclear cells (PBMCs), taken when the disease was refractory, from a patient treated with antithyroid drugs. This receptor was identified in a female donor with Graves disease. This rearrangement joins TRBV28 to TRBJ2-1; 11 bases line up with TRBD2. DNA of the CDR3: TGTGCCAGCAGTGAGGCTAGCGGGGGGTCTAATGAGCAGTTCTTC. Translated: CASSEASGGSNEQFF.